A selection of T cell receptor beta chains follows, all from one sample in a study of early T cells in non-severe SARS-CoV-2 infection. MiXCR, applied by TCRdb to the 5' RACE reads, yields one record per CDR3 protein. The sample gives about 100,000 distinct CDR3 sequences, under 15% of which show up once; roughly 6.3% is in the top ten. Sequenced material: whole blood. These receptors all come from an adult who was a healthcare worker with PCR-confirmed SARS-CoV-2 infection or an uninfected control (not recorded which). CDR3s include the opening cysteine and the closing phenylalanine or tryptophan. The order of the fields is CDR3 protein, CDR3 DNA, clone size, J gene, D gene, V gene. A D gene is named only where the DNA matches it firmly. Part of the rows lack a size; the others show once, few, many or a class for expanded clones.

CDR3 protein: CASSPTALWTEAFF
CDR3 DNA: TGTGCCAGCTCACCGACAGCCCTGTGGACTGAAGCTTTCTTT
clone size: few
J gene: TRBJ1-1
D gene: .
V gene: TRBV18

CDR3 protein: CASRQQGNTEAFF
CDR3 DNA: TGCGCCAGCAGACAACAGGGGAACACTGAAGCTTTCTTT
clone size: .
J gene: TRBJ1-1
D gene: .
V gene: TRBV5-1

CDR3 protein: CASSLPGLASYNEQFF
CDR3 DNA: TGTGCCAGCAGCCTTCCGGGACTAGCGTCCTACAATGAGCAGTTCTTC
clone size: few
J gene: TRBJ2-1
D gene: TRBD2
V gene: TRBV7-9

CDR3 protein: CASSVGQGLMNTEAFF
CDR3 DNA: TGTGCCAGCAGTGTAGGGCAGGGGCTCATGAACACTGAAGCTTTCTTT
clone size: many
J gene: TRBJ1-1
D gene: .
V gene: TRBV2

CDR3 protein: CASSPLGEQFF
CDR3 DNA: TGTGCCAGCAGCCCGCTCGGTGAGCAGTTCTTC
clone size: .
J gene: TRBJ2-1
D gene: .
V gene: TRBV7-2

CDR3 protein: CASSNRTGFWGEQYF
CDR3 DNA: TGCGCCAGCAGTAACCGAACCGGCTTTTGGGGTGAGCAGTACTTC
clone size: .
J gene: TRBJ2-7
D gene: .
V gene: TRBV5-1

CDR3 protein: CASSPNPYEQYF
CDR3 DNA: TGTGCCAGCAGCCCAAACCCCTACGAGCAGTACTTC
clone size: few
J gene: TRBJ2-7
D gene: .
V gene: TRBV7-2

CDR3 protein: CASTETGHSYNEQFF
CDR3 DNA: TGCGCCAGCACCGAGACAGGGCACTCCTACAATGAGCAGTTCTTC
clone size: .
J gene: TRBJ2-1
D gene: TRBD1
V gene: TRBV10-2

CDR3 protein: CSATKREGPYNEQFF
CDR3 DNA: TGCAGTGCTACTAAGCGGGAGGGGCCCTACAATGAGCAGTTCTTC
clone size: few
J gene: TRBJ2-1
D gene: TRBD2
V gene: TRBV20-1

CDR3 protein: CAISEVEGEQVDTQYF
CDR3 DNA: TGTGCCATCAGTGAGGTGGAGGGAGAGCAGGTAGATACGCAGTATTTT
clone size: few
J gene: TRBJ2-3
D gene: .
V gene: TRBV10-3

CDR3 protein: CASSQSPLEVAYEQYF
CDR3 DNA: TGCGCCAGCAGCCAATCCCCTCTCGAAGTCGCCTACGAGCAGTACTTC
clone size: few
J gene: TRBJ2-7
D gene: .
V gene: TRBV4-1

CDR3 protein: CASSRLVGTGELFF
CDR3 DNA: TGTGCCAGCAGCCGACTCGTAGGTACCGGGGAGCTGTTTTTT
clone size: many
J gene: TRBJ2-2
D gene: .
V gene: TRBV3-1

CDR3 protein: CASSLARTAEQYF
CDR3 DNA: TGTGCCAGCAGTTTAGCCCGGACAGCCGAGCAGTACTTC
clone size: .
J gene: TRBJ2-7
D gene: .
V gene: TRBV28

CDR3 protein: CASPPPGGPTQNTEAFF
CDR3 DNA: TGTGCCAGCCCCCCCCCGGGGGGGCCCACACAGAACACTGAAGCTTTCTTT
clone size: .
J gene: TRBJ1-1
D gene: .
V gene: TRBV28

CDR3 protein: CASRLGANVLTF
CDR3 DNA: TGTGCCAGCAGACTGGGGGCCAACGTCCTGACTTTC
clone size: .
J gene: TRBJ2-6
D gene: .
V gene: TRBV7-9

CDR3 protein: CASNDGIYSGNTIYF
CDR3 DNA: TGTGCCAGCAACGATGGGATCTACTCTGGAAACACCATATATTTT
clone size: .
J gene: TRBJ1-3
D gene: .
V gene: TRBV12-3/TRBV12-4

CDR3 protein: CASSDGNTGELFF
CDR3 DNA: TGTGCCAGCAGTGACGGGAACACCGGGGAGCTGTTTTTT
clone size: many
J gene: TRBJ2-2
D gene: .
V gene: TRBV6-4

CDR3 protein: CASSQVLDTEAFF
CDR3 DNA: TGCGCCAGCAGCCAAGTTCTGGACACTGAAGCTTTCTTT
clone size: .
J gene: TRBJ1-1
D gene: .
V gene: TRBV4-1

CDR3 protein: CASSSGTSGPSSYNEQFF
CDR3 DNA: TGCGCCAGCAGCTCCGGGACTAGCGGGCCCAGCTCCTACAATGAGCAGTTCTTC
clone size: many
J gene: TRBJ2-1
D gene: TRBD2
V gene: TRBV5-1

CDR3 protein: CASGGSKPSTDTQYF
CDR3 DNA: TGCGCCAGCGGGGGTTCAAAACCTAGCACAGATACGCAGTATTTT
clone size: .
J gene: TRBJ2-3
D gene: .
V gene: TRBV5-1

CDR3 protein: CASSPGGPSTDTQYF
CDR3 DNA: TGTGCCAGTAGTCCAGGGGGCCCAAGCACAGATACGCAGTATTTT
clone size: few
J gene: TRBJ2-3
D gene: TRBD1
V gene: TRBV19

CDR3 protein: CASSLGSGRAETQYF
CDR3 DNA: TGTGCCAGCAGCTTAGGGAGCGGGAGGGCCGAGACCCAGTACTTC
clone size: many
J gene: TRBJ2-5
D gene: TRBD2
V gene: TRBV13

CDR3 protein: CASSLDGPREADTQYF
CDR3 DNA: TGCGCCAGCAGCTTGGACGGTCCCCGGGAAGCAGATACGCAGTATTTT
clone size: many
J gene: TRBJ2-3
D gene: .
V gene: TRBV5-1

CDR3 protein: CASSLWATGASSGELFF
CDR3 DNA: TGTGCCAGCAGCTTATGGGCGACAGGGGCCTCCTCCGGGGAGCTGTTTTTT
clone size: many
J gene: TRBJ2-2
D gene: TRBD1
V gene: TRBV7-2

CDR3 protein: CASSKILEQYF
CDR3 DNA: TGTGCCAGCAGCAAAATTCTCGAGCAGTACTTC
clone size: .
J gene: TRBJ2-7
D gene: .
V gene: TRBV21-1

CDR3 protein: CASSHMDEQYF
CDR3 DNA: TGTGCCAGCAGCCACATGGACGAGCAGTACTTC
clone size: many
J gene: TRBJ2-7
D gene: .
V gene: TRBV3-1

CDR3 protein: CASSPGLLVGEQYF
CDR3 DNA: TGCGCCAGCAGCCCGGGACTGCTAGTGGGGGAGCAGTACTTC
clone size: few
J gene: TRBJ2-7
D gene: .
V gene: TRBV4-1

CDR3 protein: CASTPSTLGYNEQFF
CDR3 DNA: TGCGCCAGCACCCCCAGCACCTTGGGGTACAATGAGCAGTTCTTC
clone size: few
J gene: TRBJ2-1
D gene: .
V gene: TRBV5-1

CDR3 protein: CASTPTSVSSYNEQFF
CDR3 DNA: TGTGCCAGTACCCCGACTAGCGTGAGCTCCTACAATGAGCAGTTCTTC
clone size: many
J gene: TRBJ2-1
D gene: TRBD2
V gene: TRBV19

CDR3 protein: CASSFDPGAGGTEAFF
CDR3 DNA: TGTGCCAGCAGTTTCGATCCGGGGGCGGGTGGCACTGAAGCTTTCTTT
clone size: many
J gene: TRBJ1-1
D gene: .
V gene: TRBV28

CDR3 protein: CSALAGERSYNEQFF
CDR3 DNA: TGCAGTGCTCTAGCGGGAGAAAGATCCTACAATGAGCAGTTCTTC
clone size: few
J gene: TRBJ2-1
D gene: TRBD2
V gene: TRBV20-1

CDR3 protein: CASSPTTLQETQYF
CDR3 DNA: TGTGCCAGCAGCCCAACAACGCTCCAAGAGACCCAGTACTTC
clone size: .
J gene: TRBJ2-5
D gene: .
V gene: TRBV11-2

CDR3 protein: CASSLLRHLNEQFF
CDR3 DNA: TGTGCCAGCAGTTTATTACGGCACCTCAATGAGCAGTTCTTC
clone size: .
J gene: TRBJ2-1
D gene: .
V gene: TRBV28

CDR3 protein: CASSTNQGQGNSPLHF
CDR3 DNA: TGTGCCAGCAGCACCAATCAGGGACAGGGGAATTCACCCCTCCACTTT
clone size: few
J gene: TRBJ1-6
D gene: TRBD1
V gene: TRBV7-8

CDR3 protein: CASSPRDGEAFF
CDR3 DNA: TGTGCCAGCAGCCCCCGGGACGGTGAAGCTTTCTTT
clone size: .
J gene: TRBJ1-1
D gene: .
V gene: TRBV7-9

CDR3 protein: CASSLSWVGNQPQHF
CDR3 DNA: TGTGCCAGCAGTTTATCGTGGGTGGGCAATCAGCCCCAGCATTTT
clone size: few
J gene: TRBJ1-5
D gene: .
V gene: TRBV27

CDR3 protein: CASSYPGGRAGEQYF
CDR3 DNA: TGTGCCAGCAGTTACCCCGGCGGGAGGGCCGGCGAGCAGTACTTC
clone size: few
J gene: TRBJ2-7
D gene: TRBD2
V gene: TRBV6-6